This entry lists 32 T cell receptor beta chains sequenced from one sample in a study of a mutant IDH1 vaccine in newly diagnosed glioma. The time point was: baseline, week 1 (first vaccination visit). Treatment of the sample: pre-vaccination baseline after standard-of-care therapy. The repertoire was sequenced with immunoSEQ multiplex PCR; TCRdb's copy has only in-frame clones and lacks some. The sample gives about 68,000 clones, roughly 78% of which show up once; more than 6.5% is in the top ten. Sequenced here: PBMCs, sampled from a glioma patient treated with radiotherapy, temozolomide or both. The receptors shown here come from a man in his fifties or sixties with glioma.

The V and J genes are TRBV4-3 and TRBJ1-1, with no clear D. Trimming pared 0 bases from V and 1 base from J, leaving 9 bases between. From germline, CDR1 is LGHNA and CDR2 YSLEER. CDR3 length: 15 residues. The CDR3 coding sequence is TGCGCCAGCAGCCAAGATGCTCGGGCGAACACTGAAGCTTTCTTT. This codes for CASSQDARANTEAFF.

This chain links TRBV6-6 with TRBJ1-6; the D is unclear. The V end was cut by 7 bases, the J end by 8 bases, with 18 bases between. This CDR3 has 15 residues. CDR1 MNHNY and CDR2 SVGAGI come from the germline V gene (reference sequence). The CDR3, as DNA: TGTGCCAGCACCTCGGCGGGAGGTCCGGATTCACCCCTCCACTTT. This encodes CASTSAGGPDSPLHF.

The V call is TRBV5-4, the J call TRBJ2-2; D not certain. The CDR3 extends over 13 amino acids. CDR1 is SGHNT, CDR2 YYREEE, per germline (reference sequence). The ends were cut back, 5 bases at V and 2 bases at J, with 7 bases in the middle. The DNA of the CDR3 is TGTGCCAGCAGATTAGAAAACACCGGGGAGCTGTTTTTT. Translating it yields CASRLENTGELFF.

This chain connects TRBV6-1 to TRBJ1-1; D is unresolved. From germline, CDR1 is MNHNS and CDR2 SASEGT. There are 12 residues in the CDR3. The V gene lost 2 bases and the J gene lost 5 bases, with 6 bases spanning the gap. Here the CDR3 reads CASSELLTEAFF. CDR3 DNA sequence: TGTGCCAGCAGTGAACTACTGACTGAAGCTTTCTTT.

The V call is TRBV9, the J call TRBJ2-3, with D maybe TRBD1 (5 bases). This CDR3 has 18 residues. Germline V CDR1 and CDR2: SGDLS, YYNGEE. The ends were cut back, 0 bases at V and 4 bases at J, with 21 bases in the middle. The DNA for the CDR3 is TGTGCCAGCAGCGTAGTTGCCCCCCTAAGGGGATCAGCAGATACGCAGTATTTT. Translated: CASSVVAPLRGSADTQYF.

The gene calls are TRBV21-1 and TRBJ1-1. TRBV21-1 is described as a pseudogene. The CDR3 loop spans 12 amino acids. In DNA form, the CDR3 reads TGTGCCAGCACCCCGACGGACACTGAAGCTTTCTTT. Amino acid sequence: CASTPTDTEAFF.

J is TRBJ1-2 and V is TRBV18; no definite D call. This CDR3 has 15 amino acids. Germline V lookup: CDR1 KGHSH, CDR2 LQKENI. V was cut by 3 bases and J by 4 bases, with 15 bases left in between. The CDR3 sequence is CASSPGSDLGYGYTF. The DNA of the CDR3 is TGTGCCAGCTCACCCGGGTCGGACCTGGGCTATGGCTACACCTTC.

This clone appeared a few times. The genes are TRBV14 and TRBJ1-1; D remains ambiguous. V was trimmed by 3 bases and J by 4 bases, leaving 9 bases between them. The CDR3 loop spans 13 amino acids. CDR1 and CDR2 (germline): SGHDN, FVKESK. The CDR3 is CASSQIEGTEAFF. CDR3 bases: TGTGCCAGCAGCCAGATAGAAGGCACTGAAGCTTTCTTT.

The chain is built from TRBV5-4 and TRBJ2-4; D uncertain. This CDR3 comprises 16 residues. CDR1 is SGHNT and CDR2 is YYREEE in the germline V gene (reference sequence). Trimming pared 3 bases from V and 0 bases from J, leaving 13 bases between. The CDR3 DNA reads as TGTGCCAGCAGCTCGAGAGATCTTCTAGCCAAAAACATTCAGTACTTC. This gives the protein CASSSRDLLAKNIQYF. Full variable domain (outside the CDR3, taken from reference TRBV5-4 and TRBJ2-4): ETGVTQSPTHLIKTRGQQVTLRCSSQSGHNTVSWYQQALGQGPQFIFQYYREEENGRGNFPPRFSGLQFPNYSSELNVNALELDDSALYLCASSSRDLLAKNIQYFGAGTRLSVL.

This chain connects TRBV5-6 to TRBJ1-5; 12 bases match TRBD1. Germline V gene sequence: CDR1 SGHDT, CDR2 YYEEEE. After removal of 2 bases from V and 0 bases from J, the junction contained 6 bases not matched to a gene. This CDR3 is 18 amino acids long. CDR3 in DNA: TGTGCCAGCAGCTTTGGGACAGGGGGCTTCTATAGCAATCAGCCCCAGCATTTT. Translating it yields CASSFGTGGFYSNQPQHF.

This rearrangement joins TRBV18 to TRBJ1-2, with D possibly TRBD1 on 6 matching bases. The V gene's germline CDR1 is KGHSH and CDR2 LQKENI. The ends were cut back, 4 bases at V and 2 bases at J, with 14 bases in the middle. The CDR3 has 15 residues. Written as DNA, the CDR3 is TGTGCCAGCTCACACACCAGGACAGAGAACTATGGCTACACCTTC. This translates into CASSHTRTENYGYTF.

The V and J genes are TRBV11-1 and TRBJ1-2; no clear D gene. Trimming removed 5 bases from V and 1 base from J, with 8 bases in between. Germline CDR1 SGHAT, CDR2 FQDESV (reference sequence). The CDR3 totals 13 residues. The CDR3 loop is CASSKRDNYGYTF. CDR3 coding DNA: TGTGCCAGCAGCAAAAGAGATAACTATGGCTACACCTTC.

The chain carries TRBV27 and TRBJ2-1; 8 nucleotides line up with TRBD2. Losses at the gene ends were 3 bases for V and 8 bases for J; bases not matched to a gene: 12. In germline, CDR1 is MNHEY, CDR2 SMNVEV (reference sequence). The CDR3 spans 16 residues. In DNA, the CDR3 is TGTGCCAGCAGTTTGCCCCCTAGCGGGCGGAACTATGAGCAGTTCTTC. This codes for CASSLPPSGRNYEQFF.

This chain uses TRBV7-2 with TRBJ1-1; weak D call: TRBD1 (6 bases). CDR1 is SGHTA, CDR2 FQGNSA, per germline. Deletions cut 7 bases from V and 1 base from J, with 10 bases between. The CDR3 has 13 residues. DNA for the CDR3: TGTGCCAGCAACCGGGACACGAACACTGAAGCTTTCTTT. It translates to CASNRDTNTEAFF.

The rearrangement joins TRBV6-5 to TRBJ2-7; 7 nucleotides agree with TRBD1. The germline V gene encodes CDR1 MNHEY and CDR2 SVGAGI. CDR3 size: 14 residues. V shed 0 bases and J 2 bases; nucleotides not matched to a gene: 1. CDR3 sequence: CASSYSRGPYEQYF. CDR3 DNA sequence: TGTGCCAGCAGTTACTCGAGGGGGCCCTACGAGCAGTACTTC.

This clone was counted a single time. The chain has TRBV2 and TRBJ1-5; D not resolved. The CDR3 totals 13 residues. V was shortened by 1 base and J by 2 bases, with 3 bases between the two germline ends. CDR1 and CDR2 (germline): SNHLY, FYNNEI. The DNA of the CDR3 is TGTGCCAGCAGTGAAGAGGGCAATCAGCCCCAGCATTTT. Protein sequence: CASSEEGNQPQHF.

The gene calls are TRBV6-5 and TRBJ1-2; TRBD1 matches 7 bases. V gave up 4 bases and J gave up 6 bases; unmatched junction bases: 11. CDR3 length: 15 residues. The germline V gene encodes CDR1 MNHEY and CDR2 SVGAGI. This CDR3 is CASSSTGLKEDGYTF. DNA for the CDR3: TGTGCCAGCAGTTCGACAGGGCTCAAGGAGGATGGCTACACCTTC.

The chain links TRBV5-1 to TRBJ1-1; no clear D. V lost 0 bases to trimming and J lost 3 bases, with 9 bases between them. The CDR3 extends over 14 amino acids. Germline V gene lookup returns CDR1 SGHRS and CDR2 YFSETQ. The CDR3 DNA is TGCGCCAGCAGCTTGGCTAGTTGGGACACTGAAGCTTTCTTT. It encodes CASSLASWDTEAFF.

The chain recombines TRBV6-5 with TRBJ1-2; D is perhaps TRBD1 (6 bases). Trimming removed 4 bases at V and 4 bases at J, with 13 bases between. This CDR3 is built from 14 residues. Germline V CDR1 and CDR2: MNHEY, SVGAGI. The CDR3 nucleotides are TGTGCCAGCAGTTCCAGACAGGACCTCTATGGCTACACCTTC. This sequence encodes CASSSRQDLYGYTF.

The chain carries TRBV11-3 and TRBJ2-2, with 8 bases aligning to TRBD1. V dropped 5 bases and J dropped 1; count of bases not matched to a gene: 3. The CDR3 consists of 15 residues. Germline V CDR1 and CDR2: SGHNT, YENEEA. The CDR3 nucleotides read TGTGCCAGCAGCCCAGACAGGGGGAACACCGGGGAGCTGTTTTTT. It codes for CASSPDRGNTGELFF.

This clone turned up a few times. V gene TRBV5-4 combines with J gene TRBJ2-2, with D unclear. CDR1 and CDR2 (germline): SGHNT, YYREEE (reference sequence). The CDR3 has 14 amino acids. V was cut by 4 bases and J by 5 bases, with 12 bases left in between. This CDR3 reads CASSPPGLTGELFF. CDR3 sequence (DNA): TGTGCCAGCAGCCCACCTGGTTTGACCGGGGAGCTGTTTTTT.

This clone was seen more than once but under ten times. V and J are TRBV7-2 and TRBJ2-7; D remains ambiguous. This CDR3 spans 12 amino acids. The V end lost 2 bases, the J end lost 6 bases, and 8 bases lay between the germline ends. Germline CDR1 is SGHTA and CDR2 is FQGNSA. CDR3 nucleotides: TGTGCCAGCAGCTTATCATCCGGCGAGCAGTACTTC. It specifies CASSLSSGEQYF.

This clone was seen repeatedly, ten times or more. CDR3 nucleotides: TGTGCCAGCAGCTTAGGACAGATGAACACTGAAGCTTTCTTT. This gives the protein CASSLGQMNTEAFF. The J gene is TRBJ1-1, the V gene TRBV7-2; D possibly corresponds to TRBD1 (5 bases). Deletions cut 1 base from V and 0 bases from J, with 6 bases between. The CDR3 spans 14 residues. Germline CDR1 is SGHTA and CDR2 is FQGNSA.

V is TRBV9 and J is TRBJ2-7; D not certain. This CDR3 is 13 amino acids long. From germline, CDR1 is SGDLS and CDR2 YYNGEE. V lost 2 bases and J 2 bases, leaving 8 bases between the germline ends. The CDR3 coding sequence is TGTGCCAGCAGCGTGAAACCAACCTACGAGCAGTACTTC. It translates to CASSVKPTYEQYF.

The chain recombines TRBV19 with TRBJ1-5; perhaps TRBD1 as D (6 bases). Germline V gene lookup returns CDR1 LNHDA and CDR2 SQIVND (reference sequence). V lost 3 bases and J lost 7, with 22 bases in between. The CDR3 covers 17 residues. The CDR3 loop is CASSIPAWQGQEQPQHF. The CDR3, as DNA: TGTGCCAGTAGTATCCCCGCTTGGCAGGGGCAGGAACAGCCCCAGCATTTT.

The chain has TRBV30 and TRBJ2-3, with D possibly matching TRBD1 (5 bases). Germline V gene lookup returns CDR1 GTSNPN and CDR2 SVGIG (reference sequence). CDR3 length: 11 residues. V lost 7 bases and J 6 bases, leaving 11 bases between the germline ends. CDR3 nucleotide sequence: TGTGCCTTACAGGTGCCTGATACGCAGTATTTT. The encoded protein is CALQVPDTQYF. The entire variable domain, with the rest obtained from reference TRBV30 and TRBJ2-3, is as follows: SQTIHQWPATLVQPVGSPLSLECTVEGTSNPNLYWYRQAAGRGLQLLFYSVGIGQISSEVPQNLSASRPQDRQFILSSKKLLLSDSGFYLCALQVPDTQYFGPGTRLTVL.

The chain has TRBV5-8 and TRBJ1-1; 8 bases are shared with TRBD1. The CDR3 has 14 amino acids. Germline lookup yields CDR1 SGHTS and CDR2 YDEGEE. The J segment lost 5 bases and the V segment lost 4 bases, leaving 7 bases of the junction unmatched. The CDR3, as DNA: TGTGCCAGCAGCGTCGACAGGGGTGAGACTGAAGCTTTCTTT. Protein product: CASSVDRGETEAFF.

CDR3 DNA: TGTGCCAGCAGTGTGGAAACAGGTCTATACGAGCAGTACTTC. This encodes CASSVETGLYEQYF. The chain joins TRBV2 to TRBJ2-7, with a tentative D call TRBD1 (5 bases). V was shortened by 4 bases and J by 4 bases, with 14 bases between the two germline ends. This CDR3 contains 14 residues. CDR1 and CDR2 from the germline V gene are SNHLY and FYNNEI.

The V and J genes are TRBV30 and TRBJ2-1; D may be TRBD2 (7 bases). This CDR3 comprises 14 residues. Trimming removed 1 base at V and 4 bases at J, with 11 bases between. Germline V gene lookup returns CDR1 GTSNPN and CDR2 SVGIG (reference sequence). CDR3 sequence reads: CAWSAGGPYNEQFF. The CDR3 nucleotides are TGTGCCTGGAGTGCGGGGGGCCCATACAATGAGCAGTTCTTC.

The chain joins TRBV6-5 to TRBJ1-3; unclear D gene. This CDR3 has 15 amino acids. Germline CDR1 reads MNHEY; CDR2 reads SVGAGI. Trimming stripped 5 bases from V and 0 bases from J, with 11 bases between. The CDR3 loop reads CASSPVFGSGNTIYF. CDR3 bases: TGTGCCAGCAGTCCCGTCTTTGGCTCTGGAAACACCATATATTTT.

This chain joins TRBV25-1 and TRBJ1-5; 8 nucleotides align to TRBD1. The CDR3 consists of 13 residues. Germline V gives CDR1 MGHDK, CDR2 SYGVNS. V was pared by 9 bases and J by 6 bases, with 7 bases of the junction left unmatched. DNA of the CDR3: TGTGCCAGTCAGGACAGGGTCGGTCAGCCCCAGCATTTT. Residues: CASQDRVGQPQHF.

This clone was seen just once. The gene calls are TRBV30 and TRBJ2-7; no clear D. The CDR3 contains 14 residues. Germline V gene lookup returns CDR1 GTSNPN and CDR2 SVGIG (reference sequence). Trimming stripped 0 bases from V and 10 bases from J, with 19 bases between. CDR3 sequence reads: CAWSVSRQETLQYF. CDR3 coding DNA: TGTGCCTGGAGTGTATCTAGGCAGGAGACGCTTCAGTACTTC.